This T cell receptor (beta chain) was sequenced for a study of cytotoxic CD8 clonotypes in ibrutinib-treated CLL. The CDR3 contains 14 residues. Germline CDR1 LNHDA, CDR2 SQIVND (reference sequence). V lost 5 bases to trimming and J lost 8 bases, with 15 bases between them. Assay: immunoSEQ multiplex PCR; the TCRdb copy retains only in-frame clones and omits some. The sample has fewer than 30,000 clones, around 74% seen once. The sequenced sample was PBMCs, obtained at disease progression, from a patient treated with ibrutinib. V usage is TRBV19 and J usage is TRBJ2-2, with D possibly being TRBD1 or TRBD2 (5 bases each). The receptor comes from a human donor with chronic lymphocytic leukemia. Here the CDR3 DNA reads TGTGCCAGTAGTGCCCCGGGACGGCGAGGGGAGCTGTTTTTT. It encodes CASSAPGRRGELFF. The entire variable domain, with the rest obtained from reference TRBV19 and TRBJ2-2, is as follows: DGGITQSPKYLFRKEGQNVTLSCEQNLNHDAMYWYRQDPGQGLRLIYYSQIVNDFQKGDIAEGYSVSREKKESFPLTVTSAQKNPTAFYLCASSAPGRRGELFFGEGSRLTVL.